The next 18 T cell receptor beta chains were all read from a single sample in a study of T and B cells in COVID-19 patients. From blood, roughly 220-550 ng of genomic DNA served as TRB template. Multiplex PCR with BIOMED2 TRB-A/B primer pools amplified TRB rearrangements. TCRdb re-derived calls from the multiplex PCR reads in MiXCR, one entry per CDR3 protein. The repertoire consists of approximately 11,000 distinct CDR3 sequences, with around 31% occurring once and the leading ten covering 14%. The sequenced sample consisted of blood. The receptor set was obtained from a human donor with active COVID-19.

This clonotype is labeled medium-sized. V and J are TRBV12-3 or TRBV12-4 and TRBJ2-3; D gene unclear. The V end was cut by 3 bases, the J end by 8 bases, with 9 bases between. The CDR3 length is 12 residues. CDR3 in DNA: TGTGCCAGCAGTTTGGTTCGTGGTACGCAGTATTTT. As protein: CASSLVRGTQYF.

This chain uses TRBV15 with TRBJ1-5; D unclear. The CDR3 is made up of 15 amino acids. V was clipped by 0 bases and J by 2 bases, with 8 bases between them. CDR1 and CDR2 (germline): LNHNV, YYDKDF (reference sequence). The CDR3 spells CATSRDRPGNQPQHF. The CDR3, as DNA: TGTGCCACCAGCAGAGACCGCCCGGGCAATCAGCCCCAGCATTTT. The full variable domain, in which reference TRBV15 and TRBJ1-5 provide the parts outside the CDR3, is DAMVIQNPRYQVTQFGKPVTLSCSQTLNHNVMYWYQQKSSQAPKLLFHYYDKDFNNEADTPDNFQSRRPNTSFCFLDIRSPGLGDTAMYLCATSRDRPGNQPQHFGDGTRLSIL.

There are a few counts of this clonotype. This chain joins TRBV6-5 and TRBJ1-2, with TRBD1 matching 8 bases. Unmatched junction bases numbered 8, after V lost 5 bases and J lost 3 bases. The CDR3 has 15 residues. Germline loops: CDR1 MNHEY, CDR2 SVGAGI. The CDR3 is CASSRRTGLDYGYTF. The CDR3 DNA sequence: TGTGCCAGCAGTCGACGGACAGGGTTGGACTATGGCTACACCTTC.

Relative to its sample, this clonotype is medium-sized. The chain has TRBV18 and TRBJ2-6; D not certain. CDR1 and CDR2 from the germline V gene are KGHSH and LQKENI. V was pared by 3 bases and J by 4 bases, with 10 bases between. This CDR3 is 15 amino acids long. CDR3 sequence: CASSPKVGGANVLTF. The CDR3, as DNA: TGTGCCAGCTCACCGAAGGTTGGGGGGGCCAACGTCCTGACTTTC.

By sample share, this clonotype is medium-sized. The chain is built from TRBV5-4 and TRBJ2-5; 7 bases are shared with TRBD1. The V and J ends lost 2 bases and 2 bases, in that order; junction bases with no gene match: 6. This CDR3 has 15 amino acids. Germline V gene data show CDR1 as SGHNT and CDR2 as YYREEE (reference sequence). The CDR3 loop reads CASSFDGQVQETQYF. CDR3 bases: TGTGCCAGCAGCTTCGATGGACAGGTGCAAGAGACCCAGTACTTC.

The genes are TRBV6-2 or TRBV6-3 and TRBJ2-7; D not resolved. The CDR3 sequence is 13 residues long. Trimming stripped 6 bases from V and 4 bases from J, with 13 bases between. The germline V gene has CDR1 MNHEY and CDR2 SVGEGT. Here the CDR3 DNA reads TGTGCCAGCAGACCAACGGGCGTGTACGAGCAGTACTTC. Translated, it gives CASRPTGVYEQYF.

The V call is TRBV6-2 or TRBV6-3, the J call TRBJ2-5; D call uncertain. Trimming took 0 bases from V and 7 from J, leaving 9 bases between them. Germline values: CDR1 MNHEY, CDR2 SVGEGT. The CDR3 has 13 amino acids. This CDR3 reads CASSYSLEWTQYF. The CDR3, as DNA: TGTGCCAGCAGTTACTCCCTAGAATGGACCCAGTACTTC.

Relative to its sample, this clonotype is medium-sized. The chain joins TRBV27 to TRBJ2-1, with no clear D. The V end was cut by 4 bases, the J end by 8 bases, with 9 bases between. Germline V CDR1 and CDR2: MNHEY, SMNVEV (reference sequence). The CDR3 totals 12 residues. The CDR3 spells CASSSIGDEQFF. CDR3 bases: TGTGCCAGCAGTTCGATTGGCGATGAGCAGTTCTTC.

By share, this clonotype ranks as medium-sized. This CDR3 is CASSYRGRGGTDTQYF. The CDR3 bases are TGTGCCAGCAGTTACCGGGGGCGGGGGGGCACAGATACGCAGTATTTT. The chain uses TRBV6-5 and TRBJ2-3, with 8 nucleotides matching TRBD2. Trimming at V came to 2 bases and at J to 1 base, leaving 5 bases not matched to a gene. The germline V gene encodes CDR1 MNHEY and CDR2 SVGAGI. The CDR3 loop spans 16 amino acids.

This clonotype was seen more than once but under ten times. The chain recombines TRBV5-4 with TRBJ1-2; D is unresolved. The CDR3 sequence is 15 residues long. CDR1 and CDR2 from the germline V gene are SGHNT and YYREEE (reference sequence). Trimming took off 4 bases at V and 4 bases at J, with 17 bases between the two ends. CDR3 DNA: TGTGCCAGCAGCCCCCTCGGGCCCGGTAGCTATGGCTACACCTTC. Its protein is CASSPLGPGSYGYTF.

The gene calls are TRBV30 and TRBJ1-4, with TRBD1 matching over 7 bases. The CDR3 has 15 amino acids. Trimming cost V 1 base and J 1 base; bases outside gene matches: 3. The germline V gene encodes CDR1 GTSNPN and CDR2 SVGIG (reference sequence). The CDR3 protein is CAWSEQGITNEKLFF. CDR3 coding DNA: TGTGCCTGGAGTGAACAGGGGATAACTAATGAAAAACTGTTTTTT.

By sample fraction, this clonotype is medium-sized. The junction shows a germline mismatch at one end, possibly a read error. The chain is built from TRBV18 and TRBJ2-6, with 10 bases lining up with TRBD1. Germline values: CDR1 KGHSH, CDR2 LQKENI. CDR3 length equals 16 residues. This CDR3 reads CATSGTGETGANVLTF. CDR3 nucleotides: TGTGCCACCTCAGGGACAGGGGAGACTGGGGCCAACGTCCTGACTTTC.

This clonotype was detected a few times. V is TRBV19 and J is TRBJ1-5, with D tentatively TRBD1 (5 bases). V gave up 6 bases and J gave up 4 bases, with 10 bases separating them. This CDR3 spans 13 amino acids. The germline gives CDR1 LNHDA, CDR2 SQIVND (reference sequence). The CDR3 protein is CASSLWGNQPQHF. DNA for the CDR3: TGTGCCAGTAGCCTATGGGGGAATCAGCCCCAGCATTTT.

The V gene is TRBV18, the J gene TRBJ1-1; no definite D call. Germline V lookup: CDR1 KGHSH, CDR2 LQKENI. This CDR3 has 14 residues. Trimming removed 2 bases at V and 4 bases at J, with 11 bases between. Here the CDR3 DNA reads TGTGCCAGCTCACCAGGCTACCAAGGCACTGAAGCTTTCTTT. Its translation is CASSPGYQGTEAFF.

This clonotype was observed a few times. V usage is TRBV18 and J usage is TRBJ2-7, with no clear D. Trimming stripped 5 bases from V and 2 bases from J, with 10 bases between. The CDR3 is 13 amino acids. The germline gives CDR1 KGHSH, CDR2 LQKENI. The CDR3 DNA follows: TGTGCCAGCTCAGAAGACACCCCCTACGAGCAGTACTTC. Amino acids: CASSEDTPYEQYF.

This clonotype was observed a handful of times. This chain uses TRBV30 with TRBJ1-4, with 8 bases that match TRBD1. Germline V gene lookup returns CDR1 GTSNPN and CDR2 SVGIG (reference sequence). CDR3 length: 16 residues. The ends lost 1 base at V and 6 bases at J; junction bases unmatched: 10. In DNA, the CDR3 is TGTGCCTGGAGTGAGGGTGGGACAGGCGTATATGAAAAACTGTTTTTT. It encodes CAWSEGGTGVYEKLFF.

The J gene is TRBJ2-1, the V gene TRBV7-6, with 10 bases aligning to TRBD2. Germline CDR1 SGHVS, CDR2 FNYEAQ. CDR3 length: 19 residues. Germline trimming cut 2 bases from V and 2 bases from J; bases unmatched to any gene: 12. Written as DNA, the CDR3 is TGTGCCAGCAGCTTATTGCCGCTAGCGGGGGCCGCCACCTACAATGAGCAGTTCTTC. Protein sequence: CASSLLPLAGAATYNEQFF.

This clonotype was detected only a few times. The chain recombines TRBV5-4 with TRBJ2-3; 12 bases line up with TRBD1. The length of the CDR3 is 16 residues. Germline CDR1 is SGHNT and CDR2 is YYREEE (reference sequence). Germline trimming cut 4 bases from V and 5 bases from J; bases unmatched to any gene: 8. The CDR3 region is CASSTLGQGAEDTQYF. The CDR3 nucleotides read TGTGCCAGCAGCACCCTGGGACAGGGGGCCGAAGATACGCAGTATTTT.